This TCR beta chain emerged from a study of control samples from healthy donors and cancer patients. This table comes from immunoSEQ multiplex PCR, and its TCRdb copy is limited to in-frame clones, with some not included. Found here are about 74,000 clones, approximately 90% of them singletons; the top ten hold around 6%. This CDR3 contains 14 residues. CDR1 is LGHDT and CDR2 is YNNKEL in the germline V gene (reference sequence). Unmatched junction bases numbered 7, after V lost 4 bases and J lost 8 bases. This chain uses TRBV3-1 (or the pseudogene TRBV3-2) with TRBJ2-1; 8 bases align to TRBD2. This TCR was sampled from a woman between 50 and 59 years old in good health. Sequenced: blood. CDR3 in DNA: TGTGCCAGCAGCCGTGGACTAGCTCTCGATGAGCAGTTCTTC. Translation: CASSRGLALDEQFF.